The present entry profiles one T cell receptor (beta chain) with its context. What it binds is not known. The data originate from a study of T cells expressing NK-cell markers. On the study more broadly: Cells sorted as CD3+CD56+NKG2C+, CD3+CD56+NKG2C- and CD3+CD56-NKG2C+ T cells supplied the TCR beta repertoires. With respect to HCMV, seven of the eight sequenced donors were seropositive, and one was seronegative. Whole-study results and caveats: Unclear, still, was the HCMV specificity of the expanded NKG2C+ T cell clones.

Germline V gives CDR1 SGHDN, CDR2 FVKESK. There are 13 residues in the CDR3. 5'RACE template switching built TCR beta cDNA with unique molecular identifiers. Reprocessing the 5' RACE reads, TCRdb reports a single entry for every CDR3 protein and omits DNA. The sample table includes 550,000 or so distinct CDR3 sequences. The receptor was isolated from a young man in good health. Material: blood T cells: a sorted CD56 or NKG2C T cell subset, CD4+ or CD8+ T cells, or bulk PBMC T cells (not recorded which). This rearrangement joins TRBV14 to TRBJ1-1. Here the CDR3 reads CASSQAVETEAFF.